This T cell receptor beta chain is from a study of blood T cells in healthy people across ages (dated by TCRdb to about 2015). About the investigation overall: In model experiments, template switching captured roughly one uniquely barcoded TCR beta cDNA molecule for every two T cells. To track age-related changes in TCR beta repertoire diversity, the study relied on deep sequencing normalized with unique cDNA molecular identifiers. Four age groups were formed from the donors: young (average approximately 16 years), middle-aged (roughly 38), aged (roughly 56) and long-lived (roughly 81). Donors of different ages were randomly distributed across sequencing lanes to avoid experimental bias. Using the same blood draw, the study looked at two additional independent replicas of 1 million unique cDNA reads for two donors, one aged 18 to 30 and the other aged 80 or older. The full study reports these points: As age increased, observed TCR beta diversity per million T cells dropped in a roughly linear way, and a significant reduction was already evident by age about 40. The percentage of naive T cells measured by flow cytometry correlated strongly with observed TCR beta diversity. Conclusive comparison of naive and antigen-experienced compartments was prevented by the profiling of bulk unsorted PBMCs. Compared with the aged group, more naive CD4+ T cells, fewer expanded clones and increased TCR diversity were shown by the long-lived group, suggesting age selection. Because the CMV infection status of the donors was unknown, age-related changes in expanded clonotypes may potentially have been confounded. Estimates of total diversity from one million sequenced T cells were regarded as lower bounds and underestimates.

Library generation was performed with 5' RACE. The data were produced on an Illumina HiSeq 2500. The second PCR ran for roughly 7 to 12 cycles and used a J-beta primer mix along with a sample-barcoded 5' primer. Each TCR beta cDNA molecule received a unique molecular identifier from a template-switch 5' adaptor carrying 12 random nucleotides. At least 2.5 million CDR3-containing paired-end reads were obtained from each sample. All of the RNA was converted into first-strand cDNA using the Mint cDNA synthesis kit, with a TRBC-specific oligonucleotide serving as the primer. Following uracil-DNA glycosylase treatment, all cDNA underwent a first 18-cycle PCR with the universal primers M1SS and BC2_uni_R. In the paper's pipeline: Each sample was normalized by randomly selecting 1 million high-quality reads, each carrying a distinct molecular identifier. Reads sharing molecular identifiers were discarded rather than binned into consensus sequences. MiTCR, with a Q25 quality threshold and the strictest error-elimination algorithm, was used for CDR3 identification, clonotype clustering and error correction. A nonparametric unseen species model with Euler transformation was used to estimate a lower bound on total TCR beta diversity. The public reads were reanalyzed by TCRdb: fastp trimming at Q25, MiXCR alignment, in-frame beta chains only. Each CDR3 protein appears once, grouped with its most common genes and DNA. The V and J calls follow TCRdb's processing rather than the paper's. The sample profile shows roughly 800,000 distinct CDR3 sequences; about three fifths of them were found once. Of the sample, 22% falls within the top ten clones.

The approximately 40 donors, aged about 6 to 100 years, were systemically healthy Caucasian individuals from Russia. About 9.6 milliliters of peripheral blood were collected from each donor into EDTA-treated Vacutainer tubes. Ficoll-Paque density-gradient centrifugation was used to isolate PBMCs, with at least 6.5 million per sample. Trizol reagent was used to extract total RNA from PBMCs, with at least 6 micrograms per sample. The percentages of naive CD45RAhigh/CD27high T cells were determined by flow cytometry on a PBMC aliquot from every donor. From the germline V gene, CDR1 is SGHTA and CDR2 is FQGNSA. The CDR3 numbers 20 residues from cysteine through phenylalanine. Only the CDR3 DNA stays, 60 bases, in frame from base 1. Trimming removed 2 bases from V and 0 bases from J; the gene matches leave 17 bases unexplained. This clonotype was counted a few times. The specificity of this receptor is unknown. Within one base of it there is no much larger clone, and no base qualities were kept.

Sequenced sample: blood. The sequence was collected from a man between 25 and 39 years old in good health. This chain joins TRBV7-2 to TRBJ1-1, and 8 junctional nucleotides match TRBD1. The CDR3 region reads CASSLMWEAGTGALNTEAFF. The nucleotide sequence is TGTGCCAGCAGCTTAATGTGGGAGGCCGGGACAGGCGCCCTGAACACTGAAGCTTTCTTT.